This TCR beta chain was observed in a study of T cell changes during pregnancy in multiple sclerosis. The protocol was immunoSEQ multiplex PCR, while the TCRdb copy is restricted to in-frame clones and leaves out a portion. The repertoire has roughly 110,000 clones, just under 95% of them found once; the top ten carry 1.6%. The V gene end was trimmed by 5 bases and the J gene end by 8 bases; junction bases not matched to a gene: 9. The CDR3 has 13 amino acids. The germline gives CDR1 SNHLY, CDR2 FYNNEI. This clonotype originated in a female donor with multiple sclerosis, enrolled in a pregnancy study. The chain links TRBV2 to TRBJ2-7, with 7 bases matching TRBD1. Source: peripheral blood, taken after pregnancy. This chain's CDR3 is CASSPRTGSKQYF. As DNA, the CDR3 is TGTGCCAGCAGTCCTAGGACAGGAAGCAAGCAGTACTTC.